This TCR beta chain was captured by sequencing in a study of T-cell reconstitution after alpha-beta-depleted transplantation in children. This clonotype appeared a few times. Its antigen is as yet unknown. Study-level findings and limits: The authors attributed T-cell counts and diversity one year after transplant mostly to newly produced T cells. Several hundred graft clones that had expanded were reportedly the source of alpha-beta T cells about two months after transplant. The high TCRbeta diversity at day 60 in some patients came from surviving recipient T cells and thymic progenitors.

The CDR3 is 15 residues long. Trimming removed 7 bases at V and 2 bases at J, with 15 bases between. CDR1 is MNHNS, CDR2 SASEGT, per germline. Unique molecular identifiers were used to barcode this TCRbeta library. TCRdb re-analysed the PCR reads in MiXCR, keeping a single row per CDR3 protein. The data hold around 300,000 distinct CDR3 sequences, with roughly 21% observed a single time. This sample comprised PBMCs, mostly from graft donor cells, obtained 180 days after TCRalphabeta/CD19-depleted stem cell transplant. The receptor comes from a male patient under 18 who had a stem cell transplant for acute lymphoblastic leukemia, so the T cells may come from the graft donor. This rearrangement joins TRBV6-1 to TRBJ1-5; no definite D call. In DNA form, the CDR3 reads TGTGCCAGCACTCTTCCTGGACGGGGCAATCAGCCCCAGCATTTT. Amino acids: CASTLPGRGNQPQHF.